This TCR beta chain was obtained from a study of neurological immune-mediated disorders. This clonotype was seen many times. The CDR3 is 10 residues long. Each CDR3 protein gets one entry after TCRdb re-called the 5' RACE reads with MiXCR. The repertoire holds approximately 80,000 distinct CDR3 sequences, with roughly 4.5% as singletons. Time point reported: longitudinal time-point 3. Sequencing used PBMCs. The chain is built from TRBV21-1 and TRBJ2-7. TRBV21-1 is a known pseudogene. This sequence was found in a woman aged 55-69 years with multiple sclerosis. The CDR3 loop reads CASRTRPQYF. DNA for the CDR3: TGTGCCAGCAGGACAAGACCGCAGTACTTC.